The T cell receptor beta chain under discussion was sequenced for a study of CD8+ T cells in alopecia areata. Study in general: Those treated were given oral tofacitinib at 5 to 10 mg twice daily. General study results and limits: Tofacitinib delivered significant drops in scalp clonality and in expanded CD8+ clones among the top 100.

Documented treatment: oral pan-JAK inhibitor, 5-10 mg twice daily. It was from PBMCs that CD4+ and CD8+ T cells were sorted. This CDR3 region has 13 residues. Trimming pared 5 bases from V and 1 base from J, leaving 11 bases between. Germline V lookup: CDR1 SQVTM, CDR2 ANQGSEA. About this clone itself: What it binds is unknown.

RNA, once extracted, was reverse transcribed into cDNA for use as the sequencing template. The method was immunoSEQ multiplex PCR; TCRdb's version includes in-frame clones alone and lacks a portion of them. The table shows about 200,000 clones, with around 66% occurring only once. This sample comprised CD4+ T cells sorted from blood, obtained at week 4, from a patient treated with tofacitinib. The chain has TRBV29-1 and TRBJ1-2; D unresolved. This receptor was taken from a human donor with alopecia areata. The CDR3 here is CSVLRRDNYGYTF. CDR3 nucleotide sequence: TGCAGCGTTCTCCGAAGGGATAACTATGGCTACACCTTC. The full variable domain, completed using reference TRBV29-1 and TRBJ1-2, is SAVISQKPSRDICQRGTSLTIQCQVDSQVTMMFWYRQQPGQSLTLIATANQGSEATYESGFVIDKFPISRPNLTFSTLTVSNMSPEDSSIYLCSVLRRDNYGYTFGSGTRLTVV.